The 28 T cell receptor beta chains below come from one sample, sequenced in a study of T cell changes during pregnancy in multiple sclerosis. TCRdb's table, derived via immunoSEQ multiplex PCR, lists solely in-frame clones and lacks some. Seen here are about 70,000 clones, around nine tenths observed once, and the top ten hold approximately 1.1%. Sequences were derived from peripheral blood, sampled in the third trimester of pregnancy. Receptor source: a female donor with multiple sclerosis, enrolled in a pregnancy study.

V and J are TRBV4-3 and TRBJ2-7; D gene uncertain. Deletions cut 0 bases from V and 9 bases from J, with 6 bases between. There are 11 residues in the CDR3. CDR1 is LGHNA, CDR2 YSLEER, per germline. In nucleotides, the CDR3 is TGCGCCAGCAGCCAAGATAACTTGCAGTACTTC. Its translation: CASSQDNLQYF.

This clone was recorded once. The gene calls are TRBV30 and TRBJ2-3; no firm D call. Germline V gene lookup returns CDR1 GTSNPN and CDR2 SVGIG (reference sequence). The V and J ends lost 2 bases and 7 bases respectively, with 13 bases between them. This CDR3 comprises 13 residues. CDR3 sequence: CAWSPGLTYTQYF. The CDR3 DNA is TGTGCCTGGAGTCCCGGGTTAACTTATACGCAGTATTTT.

The J gene is TRBJ1-5, the V gene TRBV10-3, with 11 bases that match TRBD1. Losses at the gene ends were 6 bases for V and 5 bases for J; bases not matched to a gene: 3. The CDR3 totals 14 residues. Germline CDR1 is ENHRY and CDR2 is SYGVKD. The CDR3 DNA reads TGTGCCATCAGGGGGACAGGGGGGGATCAGCCCCAGCATTTT. This sequence encodes CAIRGTGGDQPQHF.

The rearrangement uses TRBV10-3 and TRBJ2-7; a possible D gene is TRBD2 (5 bases). The V and J ends lost 0 bases and 3 bases respectively, with 18 bases between them. The length of the CDR3 is 17 residues. The V gene's germline CDR1 is ENHRY and CDR2 SYGVKD. The CDR3 region has the DNA TGTGCCATCAGTGAGTCGAGTCTTGAGGGTAACAGCTACGAGCAGTACTTC. This translates into CAISESSLEGNSYEQYF.

The table lists this clone with a few counts. The rearrangement uses TRBV27 and TRBJ1-5; perhaps TRBD1 as D (5 bases). The length of the CDR3 is 13 residues. The V end lost 4 bases, the J end lost 5 bases, and 9 bases lay between the germline ends. The germline gives CDR1 MNHEY, CDR2 SMNVEV (reference sequence). CDR3: CASSYRRDQPQHF. CDR3 nucleotides: TGTGCCAGCAGTTACAGGAGGGATCAGCCCCAGCATTTT.

This chain joins TRBV7-6 and TRBJ2-3; D may be TRBD1 (5 bases). The CDR3 sequence is 13 residues long. The germline V and J ends were trimmed by 5 bases and 7 bases, with 13 bases remaining between them. CDR1 is SGHVS, CDR2 FNYEAQ, per germline. The CDR3 loop reads CASSLQQDNTQYF. The CDR3 DNA follows: TGTGCCAGCAGCCTCCAACAGGATAATACGCAGTATTTT.

The chain employs TRBV5-1 and TRBJ2-3, with 9 bases identical to TRBD1. The CDR3 covers 16 residues. The trim removed 2 bases at V and 0 bases at J, leaving 4 bases unmatched. Germline CDR1 is SGHRS and CDR2 is YFSETQ. The CDR3 here is CASSFSGTGSTDTQYF. CDR3 nucleotides: TGCGCCAGCAGCTTCTCCGGGACAGGGAGCACAGATACGCAGTATTTT. The full variable domain, completed using reference TRBV5-1 and TRBJ2-3, is KAGVTQTPRYLIKTRGQQVTLSCSPISGHRSVSWYQQTPGQGLQFLFEYFSETQRNKGNFPGRFSGRQFSNSRSEMNVSTLELGDSALYLCASSFSGTGSTDTQYFGPGTRLTVL.

V gene TRBV18 combines with J gene TRBJ1-1; D gene uncertain. Trimming removed 2 bases at V and 0 bases at J, with 13 bases between. CDR1 and CDR2 from the germline V gene are KGHSH and LQKENI. The CDR3 contains 16 residues. The CDR3 region is CASSPFDRDLNTEAFF. The CDR3 nucleotides read TGTGCCAGCTCACCATTTGATAGAGATTTGAACACTGAAGCTTTCTTT.

This chain connects TRBV25-1 to TRBJ2-2; D unclear. CDR1 is MGHDK and CDR2 is SYGVNS in the germline V gene. This CDR3 has 13 residues. V dropped 0 bases and J dropped 6 bases, with 5 bases sitting between them. CDR3 DNA sequence: TGTGCCAGCAGTGAATACTCCGCCGGGGAGCTGTTTTTT. Its protein product is CASSEYSAGELFF.

This chain joins TRBV6-5 and TRBJ1-2; no reliable D call. CDR1 MNHEY and CDR2 SVGAGI come from the germline V gene. The V end was cut by 8 bases, the J end by 5 bases, with 15 bases between. This CDR3 is 13 amino acids long. The CDR3 region is CASGRESGYGYTF. The CDR3 region has the DNA TGTGCCAGCGGGAGGGAGAGTGGGTATGGCTACACCTTC.

The chain combines TRBV7-3 with TRBJ2-1; perhaps TRBD2 as D (6 bases). Per germline, CDR1 SGHTA and CDR2 FQGTGA. Trimming pared 0 bases from V and 2 bases from J, leaving 8 bases between. CDR3 length equals 15 residues. CDR3 in DNA: TGTGCCAGCAGCTTAACTAGCGGAACCTACAATGAGCAGTTCTTC. It is translated as CASSLTSGTYNEQFF.

The J gene is TRBJ2-7, the V gene TRBV7-7; TRBD1 aligns across 12 bases. V shed 5 bases, J shed 4 bases, and the junction held 12 bases outside the gene matches. Germline CDR1 is SSHAT and CDR2 is FNYEAQ (reference sequence). The length of the CDR3 is 17 residues. CDR3 in amino acids: CASSPGDRGPGLYEQYF. The CDR3 DNA follows: TGTGCCAGCAGCCCAGGGGACAGGGGGCCGGGACTATACGAGCAGTACTTC. Based on the CDR3 plus reference TRBV7-7 and TRBJ2-7, the full variable domain is GAGVSQSPRYKVTKRGQDVTLRCDPISSHATLYWYQQALGQGPEFLTYFNYEAQPDKSGLPSDRFSAERPEGSISTLTIQRTEQRDSAMYRCASSPGDRGPGLYEQYFGPGTRLTVT.

V is TRBV7-3 and J is TRBJ2-2, with D perhaps matching TRBD2 (6 bases). V was cut by 3 bases and J by 1 base, with 12 bases left in between. The CDR3 runs 16 residues. CDR1 and CDR2 (germline): SGHTA, FQGTGA. The CDR3 here is CASSFGGSLNTGELFF. The CDR3 DNA reads TGTGCCAGCAGCTTCGGAGGGAGTCTGAACACCGGGGAGCTGTTTTTT.

The CDR3 DNA follows: TGTGCCAGCAGCCCCGGACTAGCGGGAGGGGACATTCAGTACTTC. Its translation: CASSPGLAGGDIQYF. The chain employs TRBV7-9 and TRBJ2-4; 15 bases agree with TRBD2. V shed 5 bases and J 8 bases; nucleotides not matched to a gene: 4. Germline V CDR1 and CDR2: SEHNR, FQNEAQ (reference sequence). CDR3 size: 15 residues.

The V and J genes are TRBV5-1 and TRBJ1-3; D is possibly TRBD1 (5 bases). There are 16 residues in the CDR3. V lost 4 bases to trimming and J lost 0 bases, with 14 bases between them. The germline V gene encodes CDR1 SGHRS and CDR2 YFSETQ. CDR3 coding DNA: TGCGCCAGCAGCCCGGGGACTTTCAGCTCTGGAAACACCATATATTTT. It codes for CASSPGTFSSGNTIYF.

V and J are TRBV7-8 and TRBJ1-1; TRBD1 aligns across 7 bases. The CDR3 spans 14 residues. The V gene end was trimmed by 4 bases and the J gene end by 6 bases; junction bases not matched to a gene: 8. Germline V gene data show CDR1 as SGHVS and CDR2 as FQNEAQ. This chain's CDR3 is CASSSSNRGPEAFF. The CDR3 nucleotides are TGTGCCAGCAGCTCCTCGAACAGGGGACCTGAAGCTTTCTTT. Full variable domain (remainder filled in from reference TRBV7-8 and TRBJ1-1): GAGVSQSPRYKVAKRGQDVALRCDPISGHVSLFWYQQALGQGPEFLTYFQNEAQLDKSGLPSDRFFAERPEGSVSTLKIQRTQQEDSAVYLCASSSSNRGPEAFFGQGTRLTVV.

J is TRBJ1-5 and V is TRBV4-3; no clear D gene. V gave up 0 bases and J gave up 4 bases, with 4 bases separating them. From germline, CDR1 is LGHNA and CDR2 YSLEER. This CDR3 comprises 13 residues. The CDR3 coding sequence is TGCGCCAGCAGCCAAGATAGTAATCAGCCCCAGCATTTT. Protein sequence: CASSQDSNQPQHF.

The rearrangement uses TRBV5-1 and TRBJ2-2, with D possibly being TRBD1 (5 bases). Germline CDR1 is SGHRS and CDR2 is YFSETQ. This CDR3 region has 18 residues. V was pared by 5 bases and J by 5 bases, with 25 bases between. Here the CDR3 reads CASSSHQDSVVITGELFF. In DNA, the CDR3 is TGCGCCAGCAGTTCCCACCAAGACAGCGTAGTGATTACCGGGGAGCTGTTTTTT.

The J gene is TRBJ2-1, the V gene TRBV2; D may be TRBD2 (6 bases). The CDR3 length is 15 residues. The V end was cut by 1 base, the J end by 3 bases, with 10 bases between. CDR1 and CDR2 (germline): SNHLY, FYNNEI. The CDR3 DNA sequence: TGTGCCAGCAGTGAAGAGAACGGGAGCTACAATGAGCAGTTCTTC. The encoded protein is CASSEENGSYNEQFF. The complete variable domain, with remaining parts taken from reference TRBV2 and TRBJ2-1, reads EPEVTQTPSHQVTQMGQEVILRCVPISNHLYFYWYRQILGQKVEFLVSFYNNEISEKSEIFDDQFSVERPDGSNFTLKIRSTKLEDSAMYFCASSEENGSYNEQFFGPGTRLTVL.

The chain combines TRBV7-9 with TRBJ2-7; TRBD1 matches at 9 bases. This CDR3 comprises 15 residues. V was pared by 1 base and J by 2 bases, with 3 bases of the junction left unmatched. In germline, CDR1 is SEHNR, CDR2 FQNEAQ (reference sequence). CDR3 region: CASSLGDRDPYEQYF. DNA for the CDR3: TGTGCCAGCAGCTTAGGGGACAGGGACCCCTACGAGCAGTACTTC.

The CDR3 here is CASSWGLSETQYF. The CDR3 DNA reads as TGTGCCAGCAGCTGGGGACTGTCAGAGACCCAGTACTTC. The chain has TRBV14 and TRBJ2-5; TRBD2 is a possible D gene (6 bases). Germline V gives CDR1 SGHDN, CDR2 FVKESK. The CDR3 totals 13 residues. Deletions cut 5 bases from V and 4 bases from J, with 11 bases between.

This chain links TRBV10-1 with TRBJ2-1, with 9 bases matching TRBD1. V was clipped by 6 bases and J by 5 bases; unmatched bases: 5. This CDR3 has 14 amino acids. Germline V lookup: CDR1 WNHNN, CDR2 SYGVQD (reference sequence). CDR3 loop: CASRPGTGNNEQFF. In DNA, the CDR3 is TGCGCCAGCAGACCCGGGACAGGGAACAATGAGCAGTTCTTC.

This clone came up once. The chain couples TRBV7-9 to TRBJ2-1; 8 bases are a match to TRBD2. The ends lost 6 bases at V and 0 bases at J; junction bases unmatched: 4. The CDR3 contains 15 residues. Germline V CDR1 and CDR2: SEHNR, FQNEAQ (reference sequence). The CDR3 DNA follows: TGTGCCAGCAGTTGGAGCGGGAGCTCCTACAATGAGCAGTTCTTC. Its protein product is CASSWSGSSYNEQFF.

The genes are TRBV28 and TRBJ2-7; 7 nucleotides match TRBD2. This CDR3 spans 14 amino acids. Germline loops: CDR1 MDHEN, CDR2 SYDVKM. With 3 bases clipped from V and 1 base from J, the junction kept 3 bases outside the gene matches. In nucleotides, the CDR3 is TGTGCCAGCAGTTTGGCTAGCGGATCCTACGAGCAGTACTTC. This sequence encodes CASSLASGSYEQYF. Combining the CDR3 with reference TRBV28 and TRBJ2-7 gives the whole variable domain DVKVTQSSRYLVKRTGEKVFLECVQDMDHENMFWYRQDPGLGLRLIYFSYDVKMKEKGDIPEGYSVSREKKERFSLILESASTNQTSMYLCASSLASGSYEQYFGPGTRLTVT.

V and J are TRBV6-1 and TRBJ1-2, with D possibly being TRBD1 (6 bases). CDR3 size: 16 residues. Trimming shortened V by 1 base and J by 0 bases, and 12 bases separated the two germline ends. The germline V gene encodes CDR1 MNHNS and CDR2 SASEGT. The CDR3 loop is CASSEDHRVANYGYTF. The CDR3 DNA reads TGTGCCAGCAGTGAAGACCACAGGGTAGCTAACTATGGCTACACCTTC.

This chain joins TRBV30 and TRBJ1-4, with 8 bases lining up with TRBD1. Germline CDR1 reads GTSNPN; CDR2 reads SVGIG (reference sequence). The CDR3 totals 13 residues. Trimming at V came to 5 bases and at J to 4 bases, leaving 3 bases not matched to a gene. This chain's CDR3 is CAWLTGDNEKLFF. The CDR3 DNA is TGTGCCTGGCTGACAGGGGATAATGAAAAACTGTTTTTT.

V and J are TRBV18 and TRBJ1-5, with 11 bases aligning to TRBD1. Germline V gives CDR1 KGHSH, CDR2 LQKENI. This CDR3 region has 16 residues. V lost 2 bases and J lost 3; bases outside the gene matches: 3. Here the CDR3 reads CASSPWDRGSNQPQHF. In nucleotides, the CDR3 is TGTGCCAGCTCACCATGGGACAGGGGGTCCAATCAGCCCCAGCATTTT.

This chain joins TRBV28 and TRBJ1-1; tentatively, D is TRBD1 (6 bases). Trimming shortened V by 4 bases and J by 3 bases, and 12 bases separated the two germline ends. Germline CDR1 and CDR2: MDHEN and SYDVKM. This CDR3 is 14 amino acids long. CDR3 DNA sequence: TGTGCCAGCAGTTCTCCGGGACACGACACTGAAGCTTTCTTT. Residues: CASSSPGHDTEAFF.